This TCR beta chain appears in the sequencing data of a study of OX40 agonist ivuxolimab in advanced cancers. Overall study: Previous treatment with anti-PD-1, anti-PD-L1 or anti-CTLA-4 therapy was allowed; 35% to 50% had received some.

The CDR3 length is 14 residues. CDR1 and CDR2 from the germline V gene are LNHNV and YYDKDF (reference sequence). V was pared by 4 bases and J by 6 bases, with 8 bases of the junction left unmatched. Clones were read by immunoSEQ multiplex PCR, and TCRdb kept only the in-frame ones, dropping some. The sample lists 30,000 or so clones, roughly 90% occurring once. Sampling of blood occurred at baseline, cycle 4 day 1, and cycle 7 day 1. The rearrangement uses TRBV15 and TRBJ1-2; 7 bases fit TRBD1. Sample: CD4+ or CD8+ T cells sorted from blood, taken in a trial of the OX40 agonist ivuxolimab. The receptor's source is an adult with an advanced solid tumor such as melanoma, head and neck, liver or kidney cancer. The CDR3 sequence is CATSTKTGLHGYTF. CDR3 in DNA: TGTGCCACCAGCACAAAGACAGGGCTCCATGGCTACACCTTC.